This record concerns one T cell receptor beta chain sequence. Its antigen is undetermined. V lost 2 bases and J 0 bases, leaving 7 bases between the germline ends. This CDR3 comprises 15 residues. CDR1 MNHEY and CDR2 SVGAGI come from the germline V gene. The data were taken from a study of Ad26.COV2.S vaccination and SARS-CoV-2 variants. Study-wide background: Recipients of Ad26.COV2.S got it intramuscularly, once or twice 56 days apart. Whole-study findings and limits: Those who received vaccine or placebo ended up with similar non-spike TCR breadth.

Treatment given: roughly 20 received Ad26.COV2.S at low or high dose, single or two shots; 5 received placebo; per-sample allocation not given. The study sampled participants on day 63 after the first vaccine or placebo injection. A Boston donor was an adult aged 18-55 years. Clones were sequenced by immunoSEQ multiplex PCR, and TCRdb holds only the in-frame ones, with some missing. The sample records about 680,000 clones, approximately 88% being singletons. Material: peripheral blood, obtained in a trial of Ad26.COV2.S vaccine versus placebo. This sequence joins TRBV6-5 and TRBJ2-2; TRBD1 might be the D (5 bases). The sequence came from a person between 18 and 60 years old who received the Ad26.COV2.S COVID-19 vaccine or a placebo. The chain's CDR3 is CASSYQGTNTGELFF. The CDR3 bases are TGTGCCAGCAGTTACCAGGGTACGAACACCGGGGAGCTGTTTTTT.